The present entry profiles one T cell receptor (beta chain) with its context. Its antigen remains unidentified. Base qualities are missing; no much larger clone stands one base away. In the germline V gene (reference sequence), CDR1 corresponds to SGHKS and CDR2 to YYEKEE. There are 15 amino acids in the CDR3, from cysteine to phenylalanine inclusive. Here the CDR3 DNA is all that survives: 45 bases in frame from base 1. The junction shows trimming of 1 base on V and 5 bases on J, plus 13 bases between the germline ends. The entry originates in a study of blood T cell repertoires in COVID-19 (TCRdb year 2020). Regarding the research as a whole: Collaborator samples came from the United States, Italy and Spain and covered acute and convalescent phases of COVID-19. Samples were obtained from the ongoing ImmuneRACE study (first 160 participants) and from 1,254 subjects provided by 6 global collaborators. Nearly every sample came with metadata listing a de-identified subject ID, COVID-19 status, age in years and sex. The dataset comprised deeply sampled blood TCRbeta repertoires from subjects exposed to, actively infected with, or recovered from COVID-19. The prospective study material was composed of cDNA or gDNA derived from T cells, B-cell-depleted T cells, or PBMCs. Where HLA class I and class II types were available, the types were taken from metadata supplied by the sample provider, not from assay-based typing. The repertoires were released in a freely available public database meant as a resource for research on the immune response to SARS-CoV-2.

TCRbeta CDR3 regions were amplified from genomic DNA by means of the immunoSEQ Assay, a bias-controlled multiplex PCR. On the study's bioinformatics: Within the assay, amplification of reference gene primers was used to estimate how many nucleated cells each sample contained. To quantify the absolute abundance of each unique TCRbeta CDR3 rearrangement, sequence reads were collapsed and filtered. Productive Simpson clonality was computed per sample as the square root of Simpson's diversity index over productive rearrangements. In TCRdb, the immuneACCESS table is reduced to in-frame sequences with V and J assigned. These tables do not hold every clone; where another copy was compared, an unresolved V gene accounts for under half, and the others remain unexplained. That table furnishes V, J and clone size, whereas the DNA furnished D and trimming. Within this sample are about 240,000 clones, with about four fifths of them counted one time only. In total, the top ten clones hold around 7.5% of the sample.

One collaborating source in Seattle enrolled patients during active infection and followed them longitudinally through the course of disease. Collaborating institutions collected whole blood in K2EDTA tubes following their own protocols. For TCRbeta analysis, collaborator samples were shipped as frozen whole blood, as isolated PBMCs, or as DNA extracted from either sample type. General conclusions and limits of the study: Clinical and demographic metadata were provided uncurated, with the amount varying by source and participant.

The chain is encoded by TRBV5-5 joined to TRBJ1-5; TRBD1 is a possible D gene, resting on 5 matching bases. The origin of this receptor is a woman of 80 years or more with COVID-19, enrolled during active disease. Specimen: peripheral blood. CDR3 loop: CASSLFQGQDQPQHF. The bases read TGTGCCAGCAGCTTGTTCCAGGGCCAAGATCAGCCCCAGCATTTT.